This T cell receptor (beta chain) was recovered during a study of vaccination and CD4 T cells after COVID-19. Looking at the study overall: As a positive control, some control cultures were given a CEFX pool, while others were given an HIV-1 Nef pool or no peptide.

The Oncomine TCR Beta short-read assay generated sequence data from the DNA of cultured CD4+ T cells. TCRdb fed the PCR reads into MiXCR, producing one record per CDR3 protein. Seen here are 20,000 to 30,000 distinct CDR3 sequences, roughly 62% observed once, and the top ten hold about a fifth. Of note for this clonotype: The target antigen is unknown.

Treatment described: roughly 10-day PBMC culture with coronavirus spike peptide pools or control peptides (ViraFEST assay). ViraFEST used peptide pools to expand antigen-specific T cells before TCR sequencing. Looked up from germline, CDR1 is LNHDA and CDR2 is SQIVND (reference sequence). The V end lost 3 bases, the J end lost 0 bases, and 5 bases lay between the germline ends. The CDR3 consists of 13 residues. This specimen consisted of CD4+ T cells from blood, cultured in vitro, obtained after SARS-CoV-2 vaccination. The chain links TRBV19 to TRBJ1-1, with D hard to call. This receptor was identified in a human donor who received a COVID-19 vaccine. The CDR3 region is CASSINVNTEAFF. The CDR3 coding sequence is TGTGCCAGTAGTATCAACGTGAACACTGAAGCTTTCTTT.